Included here is one TCR beta chain sequence, with context. Its antigen is not identified. This sample stems from a study of graft-versus-host responses after intestinal transplantation. About the study: Recipients across the board were started on anti-thymocyte globulin induction, then kept on tacrolimus and steroids for two to three years. The study, taken as a whole, reports: GvH clone levels peaked in circulation, and this peak was associated with early post-transplant HvG declines. High graft-versus-host to host-versus-graft clonal ratios were found in allografts of patients who had graft-donor T cell macrochimerism. GvH clones appeared in recipient marrow, some first in ileum or blood.

This table comes from immunoSEQ multiplex PCR, and its TCRdb copy is limited to in-frame clones, with some not included. Here the sample spans some 43,000 clones, about 95% being singletons. V was cut by 1 base and J by 6 bases, with 8 bases left in between. Germline CDR1 is MNHNS and CDR2 is SASEGT. This CDR3 comprises 13 residues. V usage is TRBV6-1 and J usage is TRBJ2-3; D possibly uses TRBD1 or TRBD2 (5 bases each). Sequenced here: PBMCs, sampled more than 310 days after intestinal transplant. This TCR was sampled from a human patient who received an intestinal transplant, so some T cells may come from the graft donor. The chain's CDR3 is CASSEGGPDTQYF. CDR3 DNA sequence: TGTGCCAGCAGTGAAGGGGGACCGGATACGCAGTATTTT.